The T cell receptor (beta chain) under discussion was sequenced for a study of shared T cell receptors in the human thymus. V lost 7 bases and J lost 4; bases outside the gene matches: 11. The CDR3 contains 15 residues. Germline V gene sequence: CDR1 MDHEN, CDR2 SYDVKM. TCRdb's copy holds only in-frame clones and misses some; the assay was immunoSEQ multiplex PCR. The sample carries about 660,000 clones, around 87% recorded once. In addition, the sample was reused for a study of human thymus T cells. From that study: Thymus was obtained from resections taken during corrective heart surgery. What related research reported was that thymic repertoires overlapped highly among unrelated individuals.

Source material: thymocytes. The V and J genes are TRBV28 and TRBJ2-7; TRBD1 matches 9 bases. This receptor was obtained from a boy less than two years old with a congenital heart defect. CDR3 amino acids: CASIKGGQGSYEQYF. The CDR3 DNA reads TGTGCCAGCATCAAAGGGGGACAGGGTTCTTACGAGCAGTACTTC.